Presented here are 24 T cell receptor beta chains from one specimen sequenced in a study of cytotoxic CD8 clonotypes in ibrutinib-treated CLL (dated by TCRdb to 2020 to 2022). Libraries were prepared through the immunoSEQ multiplex PCR assay. Here the immuneACCESS table is served through TCRdb, limited to in-frame sequences with V and J called. Missing clones are a known gap in these copies; in checked studies unresolved V genes cover under half, and the rest lacks a known reason. The sample table holds around 70,000 clones, of which over 75% were seen once. The ten largest clonotypes hold just over 3% of the sample. The time point label on this specimen signifies: about eleven months on ibrutinib. The specimen comprised PBMCs, sampled after 12 months of ibrutinib treatment. The source is a human donor with chronic lymphocytic leukemia.

V is TRBV7-3 and J is TRBJ2-3; D might be TRBD2 (6 bases). This CDR3 has 12 amino acids. Trimming shortened V by 8 bases and J by 2 bases, and 8 bases separated the two germline ends. Germline V gene data show CDR1 as SGHTA and CDR2 as FQGTGA. CDR3 coding DNA: TGTGCCAGCGGGCGGGACACAGATACGCAGTATTTT. Amino acids: CASGRDTDTQYF.

The rearrangement uses TRBV7-6 and TRBJ2-5; a possible D gene is TRBD1 (6 bases). Germline V gene data show CDR1 as SGHVS and CDR2 as FNYEAQ. The CDR3 runs to 15 residues. Trimming took 5 bases from V and 7 from J, leaving 20 bases between them. Written as DNA, the CDR3 is TGTGCCAGCAGCCCGGACCCTCAGGGGCTTGGGACCCAGTACTTC. Its translation: CASSPDPQGLGTQYF.

J is TRBJ2-7 and V is TRBV9; 8 bases agree with TRBD2. J lost 4 bases, V lost 3 bases, and 12 bases had no gene match. CDR1 is SGDLS, CDR2 YYNGEE, per germline. The CDR3 contains 16 residues. DNA for the CDR3: TGTGCCAGCAGCGCCTCTAGCGGGTCAGGGATTTACGAGCAGTACTTC. This gives the protein CASSASSGSGIYEQYF. Looking up the rest from reference TRBV9 and TRBJ2-7 gives the full variable domain: DSGVTQTPKHLITATGQRVTLRCSPRSGDLSVYWYQQSLDQGLQFLIQYYNGEERAKGNILERFSAQQFPDLHSELNLSSLELGDSALYFCASSASSGSGIYEQYFGPGTRLTVT.

This clone has a single count. V usage is TRBV2 and J usage is TRBJ1-1, with D perhaps matching TRBD1 (6 bases). Germline values: CDR1 SNHLY, CDR2 FYNNEI. V was pared by 6 bases and J by 4 bases, with 15 bases between. CDR3 length: 14 residues. The CDR3 spells CASSPGQRITEAFF. The CDR3 nucleotides read TGTGCCAGCAGCCCAGGACAGCGAATCACTGAAGCTTTCTTT. The whole variable domain, filled in from reference TRBV2 and TRBJ1-1, reads EPEVTQTPSHQVTQMGQEVILRCVPISNHLYFYWYRQILGQKVEFLVSFYNNEISEKSEIFDDQFSVERPDGSNFTLKIRSTKLEDSAMYFCASSPGQRITEAFFGQGTRLTVV.

The V call is TRBV19, the J call TRBJ1-3, with 7 bases matching TRBD1. The CDR3 loop spans 18 amino acids. CDR1 LNHDA and CDR2 SQIVND come from the germline V gene (reference sequence). V lost 7 bases to trimming and J lost 0 bases; unmatched junction nucleotides: 15. The CDR3 sequence: CASTDHGTEFHSGNTIYF. CDR3 DNA: TGTGCCAGTACCGATCACGGGACAGAATTCCACTCTGGAAACACCATATATTTT.

The chain is built from TRBV5-1 and TRBJ1-5; 7 bases fit TRBD1. V shed 4 bases, J shed 3 bases, and the junction held 4 bases outside the gene matches. Germline V gene sequence: CDR1 SGHRS, CDR2 YFSETQ. The CDR3 sequence is 14 residues long. CDR3 sequence reads: CASSLGQPNQPQHF. The CDR3 nucleotides read TGCGCCAGCAGCCTGGGACAGCCCAATCAGCCCCAGCATTTT.

The rearrangement links TRBV7-9 to TRBJ1-3, with D hard to call. V dropped 6 bases and J dropped 4 bases, with 10 bases sitting between them. CDR1 and CDR2 (germline): SEHNR, FQNEAQ (reference sequence). The CDR3 is made up of 13 amino acids. CDR3 nucleotides: TGTGCCAGCAGTGCCTATGGGGGAAACACCATATATTTT. Protein: CASSAYGGNTIYF.

This rearrangement joins TRBV28 to TRBJ2-3; D gene ambiguous. Germline values: CDR1 MDHEN, CDR2 SYDVKM. Trimming removed 2 bases from V and 2 bases from J, with 8 bases in between. The CDR3 is 14 amino acids. The CDR3 DNA sequence: TGTGCCAGCAGTTTAAAACTGCTCACAGATACGCAGTATTTT. This encodes CASSLKLLTDTQYF.

This sequence joins TRBV7-9 and TRBJ2-7; tentatively, D is TRBD1 (5 bases). This CDR3 region has 16 residues. In germline, CDR1 is SEHNR, CDR2 FQNEAQ (reference sequence). Trimming removed 5 bases from V and 3 bases from J, with 20 bases in between. Written as DNA, the CDR3 is TGTGCCAGCAGCCCTTCAGACAGTCTGTTCGGCTACGAGCAGTACTTC. Protein: CASSPSDSLFGYEQYF.

CDR3 nucleotide sequence: TGCAGCGTTGAAAAGGATTTCTATGGCTACACCTTC. This encodes CSVEKDFYGYTF. The chain recombines TRBV29-1 with TRBJ1-2; no firm D call. There are 12 residues in the CDR3. V lost 2 bases and J lost 4, with 8 bases in between. Per germline, CDR1 SQVTM and CDR2 ANQGSEA.

V is TRBV15 and J is TRBJ2-3; no clear D gene. The CDR3 spans 15 residues. CDR1 is LNHNV and CDR2 is YYDKDF in the germline V gene (reference sequence). V shed 0 bases and J shed 2 bases, with 9 bases lying between them. The CDR3 DNA sequence: TGTGCCACCAGCAGAGATCAGTACTACACAGATACGCAGTATTTT. Protein product: CATSRDQYYTDTQYF.

The chain joins TRBV7-3 to TRBJ1-2; D perhaps matches TRBD1 (5 bases). Trimming pared 2 bases from V and 5 bases from J, leaving 18 bases between. Looked up from germline, CDR1 is SGHTA and CDR2 is FQGTGA. The CDR3 covers 16 residues. CDR3 residues: CASSLWAGIGVYGYTF. Written as DNA, the CDR3 is TGTGCCAGCAGCTTATGGGCAGGGATTGGGGTTTATGGCTACACCTTC.

This rearrangement joins TRBV9 to TRBJ2-1, with 9 bases aligning to TRBD2. CDR3 length: 16 residues. The V gene end was trimmed by 2 bases and the J gene end by 1 base; junction bases not matched to a gene: 4. The V gene's germline CDR1 is SGDLS and CDR2 YYNGEE. The CDR3 bases are TGTGCCAGCAGCGTTAGCGGGAGAGGGTCCTACAATGAGCAGTTCTTC. Its protein is CASSVSGRGSYNEQFF. The complete variable domain, with remaining parts taken from reference TRBV9 and TRBJ2-1, reads DSGVTQTPKHLITATGQRVTLRCSPRSGDLSVYWYQQSLDQGLQFLIQYYNGEERAKGNILERFSAQQFPDLHSELNLSSLELGDSALYFCASSVSGRGSYNEQFFGPGTRLTVL.

This chain uses TRBV5-6 with TRBJ2-7, with a possible D match to TRBD2 (6 bases). The CDR3 totals 14 residues. The germline V gene encodes CDR1 SGHDT and CDR2 YYEEEE. V dropped 1 base and J dropped 5 bases, with 13 bases sitting between them. The CDR3 DNA is TGTGCCAGCAGCTTGTACGGGGGATATGACGAGCAGTACTTC. Amino acids: CASSLYGGYDEQYF.

As concerns this clone: Different DNA sequences within this sample yield the same CDR3. The CDR3 loop is CASSLVPGSYEQYF. CDR3 in DNA: TGCGCCAGCAGCTTGGTTCCAGGGAGCTACGAGCAGTACTTC. The V and J genes are TRBV5-1 and TRBJ2-7; possibly TRBD1 or TRBD2 for D (5 bases each). The CDR3 totals 14 residues. Germline loops: CDR1 SGHRS, CDR2 YFSETQ. V shed 0 bases and J shed 3 bases, with 10 bases lying between them.

The J gene is TRBJ2-7, the V gene TRBV6-5, with D unclear. The V end lost 6 bases, the J end lost 6 bases, and 21 bases lay between the germline ends. Germline V gene sequence: CDR1 MNHEY, CDR2 SVGAGI. The length of the CDR3 is 15 residues. The CDR3: CASSRPGPSIGEQYF. In nucleotides, the CDR3 is TGTGCCAGCAGCCGACCTGGGCCCTCGATAGGCGAGCAGTACTTC.

This rearrangement joins TRBV4-3 to TRBJ1-1, with D unclear. In germline, CDR1 is LGHNA, CDR2 YSLEER. The CDR3 has 16 residues. V was trimmed by 1 base and J by 2 bases, leaving 14 bases between them. The CDR3 is CASSQVRQVINTEAFF. For the CDR3, the DNA is TGCGCCAGCAGCCAAGTTCGTCAAGTCATAAACACTGAAGCTTTCTTT.

The chain combines TRBV27 with TRBJ2-7; D unresolved. The CDR3 extends over 13 amino acids. Trimming took off 3 bases at V and 4 bases at J, with 10 bases between the two ends. Germline CDR1 MNHEY, CDR2 SMNVEV (reference sequence). This chain's CDR3 is CASSLGSIYEQYF. The DNA for the CDR3 is TGTGCCAGCAGTTTGGGCAGCATATACGAGCAGTACTTC.

The J gene is TRBJ2-3, the V gene TRBV7-2; possible D gene TRBD2, 6 bases. Per germline, CDR1 SGHTA and CDR2 FQGNSA. The CDR3 sequence is 18 residues long. Trimming cost V 5 bases and J 1 base, with 22 bases left between them. This chain's CDR3 is CASSQSVSSVPGTDTQYF. The DNA of the CDR3 is TGTGCCAGCAGCCAATCGGTTTCTAGCGTCCCAGGCACAGATACGCAGTATTTT.

This chain uses TRBV7-8 with TRBJ2-1; D not resolved. The V end lost 5 bases, the J end lost 0 bases, and 11 bases lay between the germline ends. From germline, CDR1 is SGHVS and CDR2 FQNEAQ. The CDR3 totals 15 residues. CDR3 nucleotides: TGTGCCAGCAGCCCAAGTCGGTACTCCTACAATGAGCAGTTCTTC. This codes for CASSPSRYSYNEQFF.

The genes are TRBV7-9 and TRBJ2-1; TRBD1 might be the D (6 bases). CDR3 size: 13 residues. V lost 5 bases, J lost 4 bases, and 9 bases lay in between. Germline V gene data show CDR1 as SEHNR and CDR2 as FQNEAQ (reference sequence). The CDR3 DNA reads TGTGCCAGCAGCCTAGGACAGTACAATGAGCAGTTCTTC. It is translated as CASSLGQYNEQFF.

The chain employs TRBV5-4 and TRBJ1-1; D might be TRBD1 (6 bases). CDR1 and CDR2 (germline): SGHNT, YYREEE (reference sequence). The ends were cut back, 4 bases at V and 0 bases at J, with 13 bases in the middle. The CDR3 spans 15 residues. The CDR3 coding sequence is TGTGCCAGCAGCGGAACAGGACAGTTGAACACTGAAGCTTTCTTT. It translates to CASSGTGQLNTEAFF.

This chain connects TRBV30 to TRBJ1-2, with D maybe TRBD1 (6 bases). CDR1 GTSNPN and CDR2 SVGIG come from the germline V gene (reference sequence). Trimming pared 2 bases from V and 6 bases from J, leaving 10 bases between. The CDR3 has 12 amino acids. The CDR3: CAWSLHRDGYTF. The CDR3 nucleotides read TGTGCCTGGAGTCTACACAGGGATGGCTACACCTTC.

This clone was seen a handful of times. This chain links TRBV5-1 with TRBJ1-1, with D perhaps TRBD1 (5 bases). Between the trimmed V and J ends, which lost 4 bases and 5 bases, there was a span of 15 bases. Germline V CDR1 and CDR2: SGHRS, YFSETQ. CDR3 length equals 14 residues. CDR3 DNA sequence: TGCGCCAGCAGCCAAGAAACAGGCCTAACTGAAGCTTTCTTT. Amino acid sequence: CASSQETGLTEAFF.